Given below is one T cell receptor (beta chain) in context. What it binds is unknown. A J-beta primer mix and a sample-barcoded 5' primer were used in a second PCR of roughly 6 to 11 cycles. With 12 random nucleotides, a template-switch adaptor tagged each individual cDNA molecule. TCRdb redid the calling of the 5' RACE reads with MiXCR, one entry per CDR3 protein. The sample lists approximately 900,000 distinct CDR3 sequences, roughly 43% occurring once. Germline CDR1 reads MDHEN; CDR2 reads SYDVKM. This CDR3 is 15 amino acids long. V lost 5 bases and J lost 0, with 11 bases in between. This sample was taken from a study of blood T cells in healthy people across ages. Notes on the study in general: Estimates based on one million T cells were treated as lower bounds.

The receptor was derived from a man aged 30 to 45 in good health. Sequenced input: blood. The V gene is TRBV28, the J gene TRBJ2-4; D remains ambiguous. The CDR3 reads CASSPVVLAKNIQYF. The CDR3, as DNA: TGTGCCAGCAGTCCGGTGGTCCTAGCCAAAAACATTCAGTACTTC.